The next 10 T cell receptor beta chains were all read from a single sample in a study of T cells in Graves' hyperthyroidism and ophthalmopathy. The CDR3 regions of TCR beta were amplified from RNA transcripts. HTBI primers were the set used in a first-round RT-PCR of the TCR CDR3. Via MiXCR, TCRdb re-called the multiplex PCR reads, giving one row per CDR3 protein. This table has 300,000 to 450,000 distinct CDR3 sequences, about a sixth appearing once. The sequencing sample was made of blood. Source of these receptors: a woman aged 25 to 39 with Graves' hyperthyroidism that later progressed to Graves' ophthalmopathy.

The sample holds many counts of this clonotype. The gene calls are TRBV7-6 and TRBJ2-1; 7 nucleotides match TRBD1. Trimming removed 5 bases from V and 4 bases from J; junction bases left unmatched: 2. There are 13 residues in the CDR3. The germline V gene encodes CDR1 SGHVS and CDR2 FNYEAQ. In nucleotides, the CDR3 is TGTGCCAGCAGCAGGGGACAGTACAATGAGCAGTTCTTC. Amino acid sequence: CASSRGQYNEQFF.

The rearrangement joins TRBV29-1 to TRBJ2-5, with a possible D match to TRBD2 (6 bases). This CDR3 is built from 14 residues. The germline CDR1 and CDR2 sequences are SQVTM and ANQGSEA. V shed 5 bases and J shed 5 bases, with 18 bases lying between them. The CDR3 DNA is TGCAGCGTTATTCTTCGGGCGGGGAGGGAGACCCAGTACTTC. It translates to CSVILRAGRETQYF.

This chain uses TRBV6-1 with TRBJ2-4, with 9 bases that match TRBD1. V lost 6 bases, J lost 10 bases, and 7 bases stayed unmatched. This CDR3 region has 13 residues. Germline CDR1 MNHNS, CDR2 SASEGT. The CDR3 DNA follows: TGTGCCAGCAGCCGGGGACAGGGCTTTATTCAGTACTTC. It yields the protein CASSRGQGFIQYF.

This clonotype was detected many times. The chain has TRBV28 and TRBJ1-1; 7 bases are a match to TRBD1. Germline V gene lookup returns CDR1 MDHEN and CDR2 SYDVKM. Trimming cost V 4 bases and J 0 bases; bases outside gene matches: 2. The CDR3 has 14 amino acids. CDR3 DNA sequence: TGTGCCAGCAGTTCAGGGGGTTTGAACACTGAAGCTTTCTTT. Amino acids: CASSSGGLNTEAFF.

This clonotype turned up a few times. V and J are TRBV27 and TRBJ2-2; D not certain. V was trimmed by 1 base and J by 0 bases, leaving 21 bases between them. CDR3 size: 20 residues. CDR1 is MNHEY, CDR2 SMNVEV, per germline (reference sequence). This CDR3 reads CASSLWGWFGQDANTGELFF. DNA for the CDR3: TGTGCCAGCAGTTTATGGGGTTGGTTCGGGCAGGACGCGAACACCGGGGAGCTGTTTTTT.

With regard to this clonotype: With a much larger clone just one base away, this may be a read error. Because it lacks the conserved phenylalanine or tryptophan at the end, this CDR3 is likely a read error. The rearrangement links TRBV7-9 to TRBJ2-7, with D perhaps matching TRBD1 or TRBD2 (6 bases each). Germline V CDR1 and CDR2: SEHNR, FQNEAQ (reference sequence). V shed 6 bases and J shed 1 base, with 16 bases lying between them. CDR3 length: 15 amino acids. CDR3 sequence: CASRVGLDSSYEQYL. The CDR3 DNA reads TGTGCCAGCAGGGTGGGACTGGACAGTTCCTACGAGCAGTACCTC.

Written as DNA, the CDR3 is TGTGCCAGCAGCAGGGACAGGGTCACGTACAACGAGCAGTACTTC. Its protein is CASSRDRVTYNEQYF. The chain is built from TRBV5-6 and TRBJ2-7; 9 nucleotides match TRBD1. V gave up 4 bases and J gave up 5 bases; unmatched junction bases: 10. There are 15 residues in the CDR3. The germline V gene has CDR1 SGHDT and CDR2 YYEEEE. The full variable domain, its missing parts supplied by reference TRBV5-6 and TRBJ2-7, is DAGVTQSPTHLIKTRGQQVTLRCSPKSGHDTVSWYQQALGQGPQFIFQYYEEEERQRGNFPDRFSGHQFPNYSSELNVNALLLGDSALYLCASSRDRVTYNEQYFGPGTRLTVT.

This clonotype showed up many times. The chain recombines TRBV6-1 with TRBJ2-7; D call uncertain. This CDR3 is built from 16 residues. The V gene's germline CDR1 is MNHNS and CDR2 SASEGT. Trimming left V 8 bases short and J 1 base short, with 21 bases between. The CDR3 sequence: CASLWIGKVQSYEQYF. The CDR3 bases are TGTGCCAGCCTTTGGATTGGGAAAGTACAGTCCTACGAGCAGTACTTC.

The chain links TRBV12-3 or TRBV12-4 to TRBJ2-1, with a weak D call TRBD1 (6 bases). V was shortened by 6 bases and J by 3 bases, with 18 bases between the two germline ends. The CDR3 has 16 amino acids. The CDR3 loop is CASRPTSGQIYNEQFF. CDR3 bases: TGTGCCAGCAGACCCACCAGCGGACAGATCTACAATGAGCAGTTCTTC.

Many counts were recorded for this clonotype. The CDR3 sequence: CASSSNPGEKLFF. CDR3 DNA: TGTGCCAGTAGTTCCAATCCGGGTGAAAAACTGTTTTTT. The chain employs TRBV19 and TRBJ1-4, with D unclear. V gave up 5 bases and J gave up 7 bases, with 11 bases separating them. The CDR3 has 13 residues. Germline CDR1 and CDR2: LNHDA and SQIVND (reference sequence). The full variable domain, completed using reference TRBV19 and TRBJ1-4, is DGGITQSPKYLFRKEGQNVTLSCEQNLNHDAMYWYRQDPGQGLRLIYYSQIVNDFQKGDIAEGYSVSREKKESFPLTVTSAQKNPTAFYLCASSSNPGEKLFFGSGTQLSVL.